A single sample gave rise to the 19 T cell receptor beta chains below, sequenced in a study of regulatory T cells in long-lasting Graves disease. Regarding time point: persistent/refractory GD, antithyroid drugs over 5 years with positive TRAb. The TCR library was made from RNA that had been extracted from PBMCs in TRIzol. CDR3 regions were amplified by Arm-PCR using iRepertoire HTBI primers to build TCR beta libraries. TCRdb passed the multiplex PCR reads through MiXCR, listing each CDR3 protein once. There are around 300,000 distinct CDR3 sequences in the sample; roughly 21% occur only once, and about 61% lies in the top ten. Material: peripheral blood mononuclear cells (PBMCs), obtained when the disease was refractory, from a patient treated with antithyroid drugs. The receptor source for this set is a female donor with Graves disease.

This clonotype has ten or more counts. The genes are TRBV18 and TRBJ2-5, with no clear D. V was clipped by 4 bases and J by 1 base, with 10 bases between them. The germline V gene has CDR1 KGHSH and CDR2 LQKENI. CDR3 length: 14 amino acids. The CDR3 DNA is TGTGCCAGCTCACGGACCGGACGCCAAGAGACCCAGTACTTC. It translates to CASSRTGRQETQYF.

On this clonotype itself: The conserved closing phenylalanine or tryptophan is absent in this CDR3, likely reflecting a read error. The chain joins TRBV29-1 to TRBJ1-2; D remains unclear. Germline V gene data show CDR1 as SQVTM and CDR2 as ANQGSEA. The CDR3 is 11 amino acids. The V and J ends lost 5 bases and 2 bases respectively, with 6 bases between them. The CDR3 DNA reads as TGCAGCGTTCTAGACAACTATGGCTACACCCTC. Translating it yields CSVLDNYGYTL.

This clonotype has ten or more counts. The chain combines TRBV27 with TRBJ2-7, with unresolved D. Germline V lookup: CDR1 MNHEY, CDR2 SMNVEV (reference sequence). V was shortened by 2 bases and J by 3 bases, with 11 bases between the two germline ends. The CDR3 spans 14 residues. CDR3 protein: CASSLKYRDYEQYF. The CDR3 DNA reads as TGTGCCAGCAGTTTAAAATACCGAGACTACGAGCAGTACTTC.

The chain employs TRBV3-1 and TRBJ1-2, with no clear D. Between the trimmed V and J ends, which lost 2 bases and 6 bases, there was a span of 13 bases. This CDR3 spans 14 amino acids. Looked up from germline, CDR1 is LGHDT and CDR2 is YNNKEL (reference sequence). The CDR3 reads CASSQIGRRDGYTF. CDR3 bases: TGTGCCAGCAGCCAAATTGGACGACGGGATGGCTACACCTTC. Combining the CDR3 with reference TRBV3-1 and TRBJ1-2 gives the whole variable domain DTAVSQTPKYLVTQMGNDKSIKCEQNLGHDTMYWYKQDSKKFLKIMFSYNNKELIINETVPNRFSPKSPDKAHLNLHINSLELGDSAVYFCASSQIGRRDGYTFGSGTRLTVV.

The chain recombines TRBV4-3 with TRBJ1-4; possible D gene TRBD1, 6 bases. V lost 0 bases and J lost 6, with 11 bases in between. This CDR3 region has 15 residues. Germline V gene lookup returns CDR1 LGHNA and CDR2 YSLEER. The CDR3 DNA reads TGCGCCAGCAGCCAAGATCCCCACAGGGATGAAAAACTGTTTTTT. The encoded protein is CASSQDPHRDEKLFF.

This clonotype was seen many times. The gene calls are TRBV28 and TRBJ2-7; D is undetermined. Germline CDR1 is MDHEN and CDR2 is SYDVKM. Trimming pared 7 bases from V and 0 bases from J, leaving 7 bases between. The CDR3 spans 12 residues. In nucleotides, the CDR3 is TGTGCCAGCATGGCGAGCTCCTACGAGCAGTACTTC. Residues: CASMASSYEQYF.

In its sample, this clonotype was seen a few times. The rearrangement links TRBV7-2 to TRBJ2-7; 11 positions match TRBD2. There are 16 residues in the CDR3. The J segment lost 3 bases and the V segment lost 1 base, leaving 5 bases of the junction unmatched. Germline CDR1 is SGHTA and CDR2 is FQGNSA. This CDR3 is CASSLEGLAGGYEQYF. CDR3 in DNA: TGTGCCAGCAGCTTAGAGGGTCTAGCGGGGGGCTACGAGCAGTACTTC.

The chain carries TRBV4-1 and TRBJ2-2; 11 bases fit TRBD2. In germline, CDR1 is MGHRA, CDR2 YSYEKL. V gave up 4 bases and J gave up 3 bases; unmatched junction bases: 7. This CDR3 comprises 17 residues. The chain's CDR3 is CASSLQGLAVYTGELFF. The CDR3, as DNA: TGCGCCAGCAGCCTACAGGGACTAGCGGTTTACACCGGGGAGCTGTTTTTT.

This clonotype was counted only a few times. The chain uses TRBV27 and TRBJ2-1, with 7 bases that match TRBD2. The CDR3 contains 14 residues. Germline loops: CDR1 MNHEY, CDR2 SMNVEV (reference sequence). The J segment lost 6 bases and the V segment lost 3 bases, leaving 5 bases of the junction unmatched. CDR3 amino acids: CASSFGTTGNEQFF. Here the CDR3 DNA reads TGTGCCAGCAGTTTCGGGACTACGGGCAATGAGCAGTTCTTC.

The table lists this clonotype with a few counts. This rearrangement joins TRBV12-3 or TRBV12-4 to TRBJ1-5; D gene ambiguous. V was shortened by 6 bases and J by 9 bases, with 12 bases between the two germline ends. This CDR3 comprises 12 residues. As DNA, the CDR3 is TGTGCCAGCAGCTATCCTGGGATGCCCCAGCATTTT. Encoded protein: CASSYPGMPQHF.

This clonotype came up a few times. The rearrangement uses TRBV6-5 and TRBJ2-7; tentatively, D is TRBD2 (5 bases). Germline-derived CDR1 and CDR2 are MNHEY and SVGAGI. The CDR3 runs 16 residues. The V end was cut by 1 base, the J end by 6 bases, with 19 bases between. The CDR3 sequence is CASSYWARELSGEQYF. CDR3 nucleotides: TGTGCCAGCAGTTACTGGGCGAGGGAGCTCTCCGGCGAGCAGTACTTC.

The V call is TRBV4-2, the J call TRBJ2-7; 13 bases align to TRBD2. CDR3 size: 16 residues. The V gene's germline CDR1 is LGHNA and CDR2 YNFKEQ. V shed 0 bases, J shed 2 bases, and the junction held 1 base outside the gene matches. The chain's CDR3 is CASSQDTSGRAYEQYF. Written as DNA, the CDR3 is TGTGCCAGCAGCCAAGATACTAGCGGGAGGGCCTACGAGCAGTACTTC.

The V gene is TRBV4-1, the J gene TRBJ2-7, with 11 bases matching TRBD2. The CDR3 runs to 16 residues. The ends lost 4 bases at V and 2 bases at J; junction bases unmatched: 7. Germline assignment: CDR1 MGHRA and CDR2 YSYEKL. The CDR3 DNA is TGCGCCAGCAGCCGTTCTAGCGGGGGGCCTCCCTACGAGCAGTACTTC. Translated: CASSRSSGGPPYEQYF.

This clonotype was seen a few times. V and J are TRBV3-1 and TRBJ2-2; D not resolved. V was shortened by 1 base and J by 0 bases, with 3 bases between the two germline ends. Germline CDR1 and CDR2: LGHDT and YNNKEL (reference sequence). There are 14 residues in the CDR3. Here the CDR3 reads CASSQVSNTGELFF. Written as DNA, the CDR3 is TGTGCCAGCAGCCAAGTCTCGAACACCGGGGAGCTGTTTTTT.

The CDR3 here is CASSLAQISHGTDTQYF. In DNA form, the CDR3 reads TGTGCCAGCAGCTTAGCACAAATATCACACGGCACAGATACGCAGTATTTT. The V gene is TRBV7-9, the J gene TRBJ2-3; no reliable D call. The CDR3 covers 17 residues. V dropped 0 bases and J dropped 1 base, with 14 bases sitting between them. Germline loops: CDR1 SEHNR, CDR2 FQNEAQ (reference sequence).

A single count supports this clonotype. The conserved phenylalanine or tryptophan normally closing the CDR3 is absent here, so this likely arose from a read error. CDR3 protein: CASSKRVATGGEQYL. The CDR3 nucleotides read TGTGCCAGCAGCAAACGGGTCGCGACAGGGGGCGAGCAGTACCTC. The chain links TRBV28 to TRBJ2-7; 9 bases align to TRBD1. The germline V gene has CDR1 MDHEN and CDR2 SYDVKM. The V and J ends lost 6 bases and 6 bases, in that order; junction bases with no gene match: 12. This CDR3 region has 15 residues.

Only a few counts were recorded for this clonotype. V usage is TRBV2 and J usage is TRBJ2-2; no clear D gene. CDR3 length: 13 residues. Germline values: CDR1 SNHLY, CDR2 FYNNEI. V gave up 6 bases and J gave up 0 bases, with 5 bases separating them. The CDR3 DNA sequence: TGTGCCAGCAGGGGTCCGAACACCGGGGAGCTGTTTTTT. Protein: CASRGPNTGELFF.

V usage is TRBV6-2 or TRBV6-3 and J usage is TRBJ1-1; no clear D. The CDR3 runs to 12 residues. The V gene's germline CDR1 is MNHEY and CDR2 SVGEGT. The V end lost 7 bases, the J end lost 5 bases, and 11 bases lay between the germline ends. CDR3 in amino acids: CASKTFGTEAFF. CDR3 DNA sequence: TGTGCCAGCAAAACCTTCGGGACTGAAGCTTTCTTT.

The chain carries TRBV27 and TRBJ2-3, with TRBD2 matching 11 bases. Losses at the gene ends were 6 bases for V and 5 bases for J; bases not matched to a gene: 4. Germline CDR1 MNHEY, CDR2 SMNVEV (reference sequence). The CDR3 has 14 residues. CDR3 nucleotides: TGTGCCAGCAGGATACTAGCGGGAGAAGATACGCAGTATTTT. This gives the protein CASRILAGEDTQYF.